The rows below give T cell receptor beta chains drawn from one sample of a study of shared clonotypes between healthy human individuals. Sequencing was performed with immunoSEQ multiplex PCR; in TCRdb, only in-frame clones are kept and a portion is missing. This sample has 2.5 million or so clones, with approximately 92% found just once. The sequencing sample was made of naive CD4+ T cells sorted from blood. The receptors here all came from a man between 18 and 29 years old in good health. The conserved cysteine and the conserved F or W are not part of the CDR3 here.

v_call,j_call,cdr3_length,cdr3_aa
TRBV7-9,TRBJ2-7,11,ASSLQTANEQY
TRBV18,TRBJ2-7,9,ASSPGYEQY
TRBV5-1,TRBJ2-2,14,ASSLGLAGVTGELF
TRBV2,TRBJ1-2,12,ASRPRALVGGYT
TRBV27,TRBJ1-2,14,ASSRQRDNNYVGYT
TRBV6-5,TRBJ1-6,14,ASSYSGETYNSPLH
TRBV25-1,-,12,ASGPTGSSYEQY
TRBV2,TRBJ2-3,11,ASSEQGMDTQY
TRBV19,TRBJ1-2,13,ASSGDGTGLYGYT
TRBV10-3,TRBJ2-1,13,AISEGLAEYNEQF
TRBV10-3,TRBJ2-3,15,AISESTAVSGSDTQY
TRBV6-1,TRBJ2-1,11,ASSVQGYNEQF
TRBV11-2,TRBJ2-4,17,ASTGRAGVIPQAKNIQY
TRBV19,TRBJ2-6,9,ASRQTNVLT
TRBV19,TRBJ1-5,16,ASSNSLGLTVDNQPQH
TRBV30,TRBJ1-6,12,AWSLDRTNSPLH
TRBV5-4,TRBJ2-7,14,ASSPGLAGVSYEQY
TRBV27,TRBJ1-6,13,ASSLFRTENSPLH
TRBV11-3,TRBJ1-6,11,ASSPEFGGPLH
TRBV4-2,TRBJ2-5,14,ASSQDGVAGGETQY
TRBV6-6,TRBJ2-7,12,ASSRTGASYEQY
TRBV10-3,TRBJ2-5,13,AISESGSLSETQY
TRBV5-1,TRBJ2-3,11,ASSLAEIDTQY
TRBV19,TRBJ1-3,15,ASTILDPASSGNTIY
TRBV19,TRBJ1-5,16,ASSIPRGQGNSNQPQH
TRBV18,TRBJ1-2,14,ASSPSLDDLGYGYT
TRBV7-2,TRBJ2-7,11,ASSLVTSGVSY
TRBV7-3,TRBJ2-1,13,ASSPLGGEYNEQF
TRBV30,TRBJ2-1,12,AWTSGGTFDEQF
TRBV7-2,TRBJ1-3,10,ASSYAGNTIY
TRBV28,TRBJ2-2,13,ATTRATGYTGELF
TRBV5-1,TRBJ2-6,20,ASSYRRAGQVIQISGANVLT
TRBV5-1,TRBJ1-2,16,ASSLRTGTGNFRSGYT
TRBV7-2,TRBJ1-4,14,ASSSVGGLRDEKLF
TRBV28,-,10,ASSIQVYEQY
TRBV6-1,TRBJ1-5,12,ASRGTGLNQPQH
TRBV9,TRBJ2-5,11,ASSVDQGKTQY
TRBV29-1,TRBJ2-5,11,SVGQLIEETQY
TRBV19,TRBJ2-3,13,ASTAEGLYTDTQY
TRBV18,TRBJ2-5,16,ASSPRTGAFMGKETQY
TRBV5-1,TRBJ1-4,13,ASSGTGQLNEKLF
TRBV19,TRBJ1-1,14,ASSIRSGGEAAEAF